These 28 T cell receptor beta chains were sequenced from one sample in a study of cytomegalovirus exposure and HLA in healthy donors. The PCR employed 60 Vbeta primers together with 13 Jbeta primers. The repertoire was sequenced with immunoSEQ multiplex PCR; TCRdb's copy has only in-frame clones and lacks some. Of 170,000 or so clones listed, 60% to 85% were seen once; the top ten hold about 2.9%. Material: PBMCs. These receptor sequences come from a male donor in good health and CMV-seronegative.

The chain employs TRBV4-1 and TRBJ2-7; D gene uncertain. This CDR3 region has 15 residues. Looked up from germline, CDR1 is MGHRA and CDR2 is YSYEKL. Trimming took off 0 bases at V and 7 bases at J, with 16 bases between the two ends. For the CDR3, the DNA is TGCGCCAGCAGCCAAGACGGGTCGGCCGTTGGTGAGCAGTACTTC. Translating it yields CASSQDGSAVGEQYF.

This clone was seen a handful of times. The chain couples TRBV28 to TRBJ2-7; 9 bases match TRBD1. CDR1 and CDR2 (germline): MDHEN, SYDVKM. The CDR3 sequence is 16 residues long. J gave up 4 bases and V 4 bases, and 11 bases lay outside the gene matches. The CDR3 DNA is TGTGCCAGCAGTTCACCCTTCCGGGACAGGGTGTACGAGCAGTACTTC. Amino acids: CASSSPFRDRVYEQYF.

This chain uses TRBV10-3 with TRBJ2-1; D unresolved. Looked up from germline, CDR1 is ENHRY and CDR2 is SYGVKD. Trimming left V 3 bases short and J 3 bases short, with 9 bases between. The CDR3 has 14 amino acids. The CDR3 DNA sequence: TGTGCCATCAGTGATAAGGAGCGCTACAATGAGCAGTTCTTC. This gives the protein CAISDKERYNEQFF.

This clone was seen more than once but under ten times. The chain has TRBV5-4 and TRBJ2-1, with D uncertain. The CDR3 spans 16 residues. Germline V gives CDR1 SGHNT, CDR2 YYREEE (reference sequence). Trimming stripped 0 bases from V and 3 bases from J, with 13 bases between. The CDR3 here is CASSLAAARGYNEQFF. The DNA for the CDR3 is TGTGCCAGCAGCTTGGCGGCAGCCCGAGGCTACAATGAGCAGTTCTTC.

This sequence joins TRBV4-2 and TRBJ2-2, with TRBD1 as a possible D gene (5 bases). Germline V CDR1 and CDR2: LGHNA, YNFKEQ. CDR3 size: 16 residues. V lost 0 bases, J lost 6 bases, and 14 bases lay in between. In DNA form, the CDR3 reads TGTGCCAGCAGCCAAGAGGCAGGGATTGGTGCCGGGGAGCTGTTTTTT. Its translation is CASSQEAGIGAGELFF.

The rearrangement uses TRBV5-1 and TRBJ1-2; no firm D call. CDR3 length: 14 residues. Germline CDR1 reads SGHRS; CDR2 reads YFSETQ. Trimming left V 0 bases short and J 2 bases short, with 8 bases between. The CDR3 sequence is CASSLDSGNYGYTF. As DNA, the CDR3 is TGCGCCAGCAGCTTGGATTCAGGCAACTATGGCTACACCTTC.

This chain links TRBV30 with TRBJ1-5; 12 nucleotides agree with TRBD1. Trimming removed 7 bases from V and 0 bases from J; junction bases left unmatched: 13. Germline CDR1 and CDR2: GTSNPN and SVGIG (reference sequence). CDR3 size: 18 residues. The CDR3 region is CASRGGTGGGGSNQPQHF. The DNA of the CDR3 is TGTGCCTCCCGAGGGGGGACAGGGGGCGGGGGTAGCAATCAGCCCCAGCATTTT.

This rearrangement joins TRBV30 to TRBJ1-5; no clear D. The CDR3 extends over 13 amino acids. Germline values: CDR1 GTSNPN, CDR2 SVGIG (reference sequence). Between the trimmed V and J ends, which lost 0 bases and 5 bases, there was a span of 8 bases. CDR3 in DNA: TGTGCCTGGAGTGTGGCGGGATATCAGCCCCAGCATTTT. It translates to CAWSVAGYQPQHF.

The rearrangement links TRBV6-5 to TRBJ2-1; 9 nucleotides align to TRBD2. The CDR3 spans 15 residues. Germline CDR1 MNHEY, CDR2 SVGAGI. V dropped 2 bases and J dropped 6; count of bases not matched to a gene: 5. DNA of the CDR3: TGTGCCAGCAGTTACCAACTAGCGGGTATCAATGAGCAGTTCTTC. Translating gives CASSYQLAGINEQFF.

The V and J genes are TRBV18 and TRBJ2-4, with D maybe TRBD1 (5 bases). This CDR3 has 15 amino acids. Germline assignment: CDR1 KGHSH and CDR2 LQKENI. The V and J ends lost 0 bases and 0 bases respectively, with 6 bases between them. Here the CDR3 DNA reads TGTGCCAGCTCACCACCGACAGTAGCCAAAAACATTCAGTACTTC. Amino acid sequence: CASSPPTVAKNIQYF.

The V gene is TRBV30, the J gene TRBJ1-5; TRBD1 matches at 7 bases. The V and J ends lost 7 bases and 1 base, in that order; junction bases with no gene match: 7. The CDR3 totals 14 residues. Germline lookup yields CDR1 GTSNPN and CDR2 SVGIG (reference sequence). CDR3 sequence (DNA): TGTGCCTATACCCCGACAGGGAGCAATCAGCCCCAGCATTTT. This codes for CAYTPTGSNQPQHF.

This clone was counted a single time. The CDR3 sequence is CASRKGGGPLSYGYTF. In nucleotides, the CDR3 is TGTGCCAGCAGAAAAGGGGGGGGCCCCCTAAGCTATGGCTACACCTTC. The genes are TRBV6-6 and TRBJ1-2, with a tentative D call TRBD1 (6 bases). The CDR3 totals 16 residues. Trimming removed 6 bases from V and 4 bases from J, with 21 bases in between. From germline, CDR1 is MNHNY and CDR2 SVGAGI (reference sequence).

V and J are TRBV9 and TRBJ1-3; no firm D call. CDR1 and CDR2 (germline): SGDLS, YYNGEE. Trimming removed 0 bases from V and 0 bases from J, with 7 bases in between. The CDR3 runs 15 residues. The chain's CDR3 is CASSVDISSGNTIYF. The CDR3 DNA is TGTGCCAGCAGCGTAGACATAAGCTCTGGAAACACCATATATTTT. Combining the CDR3 with reference TRBV9 and TRBJ1-3 gives the whole variable domain DSGVTQTPKHLITATGQRVTLRCSPRSGDLSVYWYQQSLDQGLQFLIQYYNGEERAKGNILERFSAQQFPDLHSELNLSSLELGDSALYFCASSVDISSGNTIYFGEGSWLTVV.

The J gene is TRBJ2-6, the V gene TRBV6-1; D is unresolved. The CDR3 loop spans 15 amino acids. V gave up 3 bases and J gave up 0 bases, with 6 bases separating them. Germline values: CDR1 MNHNS, CDR2 SASEGT. CDR3 DNA sequence: TGTGCCAGCAGTGAGGGCAGCTCTGGGGCCAACGTCCTGACTTTC. Its translation is CASSEGSSGANVLTF.

V and J are TRBV27 and TRBJ2-1, with TRBD2 matching 12 bases. V lost 2 bases, J lost 10 bases, and 6 bases stayed unmatched. Germline loops: CDR1 MNHEY, CDR2 SMNVEV (reference sequence). The CDR3 consists of 15 residues. Here the CDR3 DNA reads TGTGCCAGCAGTTTACTAGCGGGAGGGGCTGGGGAGCAGTTCTTC. Its protein product is CASSLLAGGAGEQFF.

CDR3 amino acids: CASSFDRANQPQHF. The CDR3 nucleotides are TGTGCCAGCAGTTTCGACAGGGCCAATCAGCCCCAGCATTTT. The V and J genes are TRBV6-5 and TRBJ1-5, with 7 bases lining up with TRBD1. J was trimmed by 3 bases and V by 4 bases; bases with no gene match: 3. The length of the CDR3 is 14 residues. Germline CDR1 is MNHEY and CDR2 is SVGAGI.

This chain joins TRBV28 and TRBJ1-1; 7 bases line up with TRBD1. Germline V gene data show CDR1 as MDHEN and CDR2 as SYDVKM. CDR3 size: 15 residues. The V and J ends lost 5 bases and 0 bases, in that order; junction bases with no gene match: 6. The CDR3 nucleotides are TGTGCCAGCAGTGCGCAGGGGGAAGTGAACACTGAAGCTTTCTTT. Protein sequence: CASSAQGEVNTEAFF.

The J gene is TRBJ1-2, the V gene TRBV6-6, with 9 bases matching TRBD1. CDR1 is MNHNY, CDR2 SVGAGI, per germline (reference sequence). Losses at the gene ends were 6 bases for V and 8 bases for J; bases not matched to a gene: 10. CDR3 length: 14 residues. Here the CDR3 reads CASRPTATGGGYTF. The CDR3 DNA sequence: TGTGCCAGCAGGCCTACCGCGACAGGGGGAGGCTACACCTTC.

In its sample, this clone was seen a few times. This sequence joins TRBV6-1 and TRBJ1-1; the D is unclear. V lost 3 bases, J lost 4 bases, and 9 bases lay in between. This CDR3 is 13 amino acids long. The germline V gene has CDR1 MNHNS and CDR2 SASEGT. The CDR3 region is CASSDSRGTEAFF. The DNA for the CDR3 is TGTGCCAGCAGTGACTCACGGGGCACTGAAGCTTTCTTT.

The J gene is TRBJ2-3, the V gene TRBV11-3; D is ambiguous. CDR1 and CDR2 (germline): SGHNT, YENEEA. The CDR3 is 17 residues long. The germline V and J ends were trimmed by 4 bases and 4 bases, with 21 bases remaining between them. The CDR3 is CASSSPEYGKEADTQYF. CDR3 nucleotides: TGTGCCAGCAGCTCCCCTGAATACGGTAAAGAGGCAGATACGCAGTATTTT.

The V gene is TRBV6-5, the J gene TRBJ2-7, with 7 positions matching TRBD1. After removal of 8 bases from V and 0 bases from J, the junction contained 10 bases not matched to a gene. Germline assignment: CDR1 MNHEY and CDR2 SVGAGI. The CDR3 consists of 15 residues. The CDR3 spells CASATTGASSYEQYF. CDR3 sequence (DNA): TGTGCCAGCGCTACTACAGGGGCCAGCTCCTACGAGCAGTACTTC.

This clone was counted once. The chain carries TRBV19 and TRBJ2-5; tentatively, D is TRBD1 (7 bases). The CDR3 spans 15 residues. Germline assignment: CDR1 LNHDA and CDR2 SQIVND (reference sequence). Trimming pared 7 bases from V and 5 bases from J, leaving 20 bases between. CDR3 in amino acids: CASTPYGGGYETQYF. CDR3 bases: TGTGCCAGTACCCCTTACGGAGGGGGCTATGAGACCCAGTACTTC.

This chain connects TRBV28 to TRBJ2-7; D is perhaps TRBD2 (5 bases). With 5 bases removed from V and 7 bases from J, the gap between germline ends came to 18 bases. Germline CDR1 reads MDHEN; CDR2 reads SYDVKM. CDR3 length: 14 residues. CDR3 protein: CASSLLVPPREQYF. DNA of the CDR3: TGTGCCAGCAGTCTACTAGTCCCCCCTAGGGAGCAGTACTTC.

The chain couples TRBV19 to TRBJ1-3; D remains unclear. The CDR3 consists of 17 residues. V was trimmed by 5 bases and J by 0 bases, leaving 17 bases between them. The germline V gene has CDR1 LNHDA and CDR2 SQIVND (reference sequence). The CDR3 DNA sequence: TGTGCCAGTAGTGAAAGAGGTCGGGTACTCTCTGGAAACACCATATATTTT. Amino acid sequence: CASSERGRVLSGNTIYF.

The chain links TRBV6-1 to TRBJ1-6, with D possibly matching TRBD1 (5 bases). Germline values: CDR1 MNHNS, CDR2 SASEGT. The CDR3 has 13 residues. Trimming removed 7 bases at V and 5 bases at J, with 9 bases between. CDR3 nucleotide sequence: TGTGCCAGCATCAAGGGGCATAATTCACCCCTCCACTTT. It specifies CASIKGHNSPLHF.

J is TRBJ1-2 and V is TRBV9; the match to TRBD1 covers 7 bases. Germline V gene lookup returns CDR1 SGDLS and CDR2 YYNGEE. With V trimmed by 3 bases and J by 4 bases, 6 bases remained unmatched. The CDR3 loop spans 14 amino acids. The CDR3 bases are TGTGCCAGCAGCGCGGGACAGCCTCGCTATGGCTACACCTTC. It is translated as CASSAGQPRYGYTF.

The CDR3 region has the DNA TGTGCCAGCAGTTCACGGGGGGCCCAGCATTTT. Translated, it gives CASSSRGAQHF. The chain combines TRBV28 with TRBJ1-5; D might be TRBD1 (5 bases). In germline, CDR1 is MDHEN, CDR2 SYDVKM. The V and J ends lost 4 bases and 11 bases respectively, with 9 bases between them. The CDR3 covers 11 residues.

This sequence joins TRBV30 and TRBJ1-4; D uncertain. The CDR3 runs to 14 residues. V lost 0 bases and J 4 bases, leaving 9 bases between the germline ends. Per the germline V gene, CDR1 is GTSNPN and CDR2 is SVGIG (reference sequence). The CDR3 loop is CAWSVTSYNEKLFF. Written as DNA, the CDR3 is TGTGCCTGGAGTGTAACCAGTTATAATGAAAAACTGTTTTTT.